This T cell receptor beta chain is from a study of blood T cell repertoires in COVID-19. Study-level background: Samples came from the United States, Italy and Spain, spanning acute and convalescent COVID-19. T cells, B-cell-depleted T cells, or PBMCs provided the cDNA or gDNA that served as material.

In the study's own analysis: Amplification of reference gene primers provided the estimated nucleated cell counts. Profiled with immunoSEQ multiplex PCR; TCRdb holds only in-frame clones, not every one. V and J calls and clone size are copied from that table; D and trimming were computed from the DNA. The repertoire includes about 230,000 clones, over 85% of them detected once, and roughly 4% sits in the top ten. Donors were grouped by their self-reported clinical history. The CDR3 is made up of 16 amino acids. Germline CDR1 reads SEHNR; CDR2 reads FQNEAQ (reference sequence). The J segment lost 4 bases and the V segment lost 5 bases, leaving 8 bases of the junction unmatched.

J is TRBJ2-2 and V is TRBV7-9, with 9 bases that match TRBD2. Source material: PBMCs or T cells enriched from blood (not recorded which). The TCR was taken from a woman in her thirties with acute COVID-19. CDR3 nucleotides: TGTGCCAGCAGCCCAAGGACTAGCGTAGGCACCGGGGAGCTGTTTTTT. It is translated as CASSPRTSVGTGELFF.